This TCR beta chain was observed in a study of blood T cell repertoires in COVID-19. Study in general: Spain, Italy and the United States supplied samples that represented acute and convalescent COVID-19. Sources were T cells, B-cell-depleted T cells, or PBMCs; the material itself was cDNA or gDNA.

The V gene end was trimmed by 5 bases and the J gene end by 7 bases; junction bases not matched to a gene: 17. CDR3 length: 17 residues. From germline, CDR1 is PRHDT and CDR2 FYEKMQ (reference sequence). Clones were sequenced by immunoSEQ multiplex PCR, and TCRdb holds only the in-frame ones, with some missing. The table lists approximately 120,000 clones, approximately 81% of them singletons, with 3.5% to 4% in the top ten. The V call is TRBV13, the J call TRBJ2-1; TRBD2 aligns across 7 bases. The sequenced sample was peripheral blood. The sequence derives from a woman aged 50 to 65 with acute or convalescent COVID-19. The CDR3 DNA reads TGTGCCAGCAGCCCCGGAGGTGAGGGAGGGCCTCGGAATGAGCAGTTCTTC. This sequence encodes CASSPGGEGGPRNEQFF.